A selection of T cell receptor beta chains follows, all from one sample in a study of identical twins. TCRdb independently ran MiXCR on the 5' RACE reads; one entry per CDR3 protein. The sample consists of roughly 280,000 distinct CDR3 sequences, less than 9.5% of them appearing once. These data were also filed under a second study, of yellow fever vaccine responses in identical twins.

The sample was CD8+ T cells sorted from blood. These receptors came from a woman aged 18-29 years in good health. CDR3s include the opening cysteine and the closing phenylalanine or tryptophan. Fields, in order: J gene, V gene, D gene, clone size, CDR3 protein, CDR3 DNA. D genes are given only for firm matches. Clone size is stated in some rows and not others, as once, few, many or a class when expanded.

j_gene: TRBJ2-7; v_gene: TRBV20-1; d_gene: TRBD1; abundance: many; CDR3aa: CSAPDDRGSYEQYF; CDR3nt: TGCAGTGCCCCAGACGACAGGGGATCCTACGAGCAGTACTTC
j_gene: TRBJ2-1; v_gene: TRBV5-1; d_gene: TRBD2; abundance: many; CDR3aa: CASSPKRLAGTYNEQFF; CDR3nt: TGCGCCAGCAGCCCAAAACGGCTAGCGGGGACGTACAATGAGCAGTTCTTC
j_gene: TRBJ2-1; v_gene: TRBV20-1; d_gene: TRBD2; abundance: NA; CDR3aa: CSARELAGPNEQFF; CDR3nt: TGCAGTGCTAGAGAACTAGCGGGACCCAATGAGCAGTTCTTC
j_gene: TRBJ2-3; v_gene: TRBV29-1; d_gene: TRBD2; abundance: few; CDR3aa: CSVRGVTSGSHGTDTQYF; CDR3nt: TGCAGCGTTAGGGGCGTGACTAGCGGGAGTCATGGCACAGATACGCAGTATTTT
j_gene: TRBJ2-1; v_gene: TRBV6-5; d_gene: TRBD2; abundance: NA; CDR3aa: CASSYSGGGPNEQFF; CDR3nt: TGTGCCAGCAGTTACTCGGGGGGAGGGCCAAATGAGCAGTTCTTC
j_gene: TRBJ2-1; v_gene: TRBV9; d_gene: TRBD2; abundance: many; CDR3aa: CASSVASGSGNEQFF; CDR3nt: TGTGCCAGCAGCGTAGCTAGCGGGAGTGGCAATGAGCAGTTCTTC
j_gene: TRBJ2-7; v_gene: TRBV4-3; d_gene: NA; abundance: few; CDR3aa: CASSQDWELSYEQYF; CDR3nt: TGCGCCAGCAGCCAAGATTGGGAGTTATCCTACGAGCAGTACTTC
j_gene: TRBJ2-2; v_gene: TRBV4-1; d_gene: TRBD2; abundance: many; CDR3aa: CASSQGLAGNTGELFF; CDR3nt: TGCGCCAGCAGCCAAGGACTAGCGGGGAACACCGGGGAGCTGTTTTTT
j_gene: TRBJ2-7; v_gene: TRBV29-1; d_gene: TRBD2; abundance: many; CDR3aa: CSVGGLAGGDSYEQYF; CDR3nt: TGCAGCGTTGGGGGACTAGCGGGAGGCGACTCCTACGAGCAGTACTTC
j_gene: TRBJ2-5; v_gene: TRBV7-2; d_gene: NA; abundance: NA; CDR3aa: CASSFFRTQETQYF; CDR3nt: TGTGCCAGCAGCTTTTTCAGGACCCAAGAGACCCAGTACTTC
j_gene: TRBJ2-1; v_gene: TRBV6-5; d_gene: TRBD1; abundance: NA; CDR3aa: CASSSIDRVQITYNEQFF; CDR3nt: TGTGCCAGCAGTTCTATCGACAGGGTGCAAATAACCTACAATGAGCAGTTCTTC
j_gene: TRBJ2-1; v_gene: TRBV6-2/TRBV6-3; d_gene: TRBD1; abundance: few; CDR3aa: CATGQGKDNEQFF; CDR3nt: TGTGCCACTGGACAGGGGAAGGACAATGAGCAGTTCTTC
j_gene: TRBJ2-7; v_gene: TRBV7-9; d_gene: TRBD1; abundance: NA; CDR3aa: CASSSGGGSAYEQYF; CDR3nt: TGTGCCAGCAGCTCAGGGGGCGGGTCGGCCTACGAGCAGTACTTC
j_gene: TRBJ2-1; v_gene: TRBV28; d_gene: NA; abundance: NA; CDR3aa: CASSRGSEQFF; CDR3nt: TGTGCCAGCAGCCGAGGGAGCGAGCAGTTCTTC
j_gene: TRBJ2-2; v_gene: TRBV14; d_gene: NA; abundance: NA; CDR3aa: CASSQDVGELFF; CDR3nt: TGTGCCAGCAGCCAAGATGTCGGGGAGCTGTTTTTT
j_gene: TRBJ2-3; v_gene: TRBV29-1; d_gene: TRBD2; abundance: few; CDR3aa: CSGGGLADTQYF; CDR3nt: TGCAGCGGTGGGGGACTAGCGGATACGCAGTATTTT
j_gene: TRBJ1-5; v_gene: TRBV7-2; d_gene: TRBD1; abundance: NA; CDR3aa: CASSWWQGANQPQHF; CDR3nt: TGTGCCAGCAGTTGGTGGCAGGGGGCTAACCAGCCCCAGCATTTT
j_gene: TRBJ2-1; v_gene: TRBV3-1; d_gene: NA; abundance: many; CDR3aa: CASTKANGAYNEQFF; CDR3nt: TGTGCCAGCACCAAAGCAAACGGGGCCTACAATGAGCAGTTCTTC
j_gene: TRBJ2-2; v_gene: TRBV29-1; d_gene: NA; abundance: many; CDR3aa: CSDSNDRDYTGELFF; CDR3nt: TGCAGCGACTCTAACGACAGGGACTACACCGGGGAGCTGTTTTTT
j_gene: TRBJ1-1; v_gene: TRBV9; d_gene: NA; abundance: NA; CDR3aa: CASSVGGKNTEAFF; CDR3nt: TGTGCCAGCAGCGTAGGAGGGAAGAACACTGAAGCTTTCTTT
j_gene: TRBJ2-2; v_gene: TRBV4-3; d_gene: TRBD2; abundance: few; CDR3aa: CASSQDLPWAGVATGELFF; CDR3nt: TGCGCCAGCAGCCAAGATCTTCCCTGGGCGGGAGTTGCCACCGGGGAGCTGTTTTTT
j_gene: TRBJ1-1; v_gene: TRBV5-8; d_gene: NA; abundance: many; CDR3aa: CASSLVTTEAFF; CDR3nt: TGTGCCAGCAGCTTGGTAACAACTGAAGCTTTCTTT
j_gene: TRBJ2-7; v_gene: TRBV5-5; d_gene: NA; abundance: many; CDR3aa: CASSLLGGPYEQYF; CDR3nt: TGTGCCAGCAGCCTGCTTGGGGGGCCTTACGAGCAGTACTTC
j_gene: TRBJ2-1; v_gene: TRBV27; d_gene: NA; abundance: few; CDR3aa: CASSPLNYNEQFF; CDR3nt: TGTGCCAGCAGTCCTCTAAATTACAATGAGCAGTTCTTC
j_gene: TRBJ2-5; v_gene: TRBV9; d_gene: NA; abundance: many; CDR3aa: CASTRGSEETQYF; CDR3nt: TGTGCCAGCACCAGGGGAAGTGAGGAGACCCAGTACTTC
j_gene: TRBJ2-1; v_gene: TRBV29-1; d_gene: NA; abundance: many; CDR3aa: CSVESREQFF; CDR3nt: TGCAGCGTTGAATCACGGGAGCAGTTCTTC
j_gene: TRBJ2-1; v_gene: TRBV3-1; d_gene: TRBD2; abundance: many; CDR3aa: CASSQVSGITGLFEQFF; CDR3nt: TGTGCCAGCAGCCAAGTTAGCGGGATAACAGGGCTTTTTGAGCAGTTCTTC
j_gene: TRBJ2-1; v_gene: TRBV29-1; d_gene: TRBD2; abundance: many; CDR3aa: CSGGLAGGEQFF; CDR3nt: TGCAGCGGGGGACTAGCGGGAGGTGAGCAGTTCTTC